This T cell receptor (beta chain) was recorded in a study of T cells in Graves' hyperthyroidism and ophthalmopathy. Overall study context: The initial diagnosis was the point when peripheral blood was collected, ahead of any treatment.

The study based diagnoses on clinical symptoms, serum thyroxine and TRAb, thyroid ultrasound and orbital computed tomography. Germline V CDR1 and CDR2: SGHTA, FQGNSA. V was shortened by 1 base and J by 8 bases, with 12 bases between the two germline ends. This CDR3 contains 13 residues. Researchers took RNA transcripts and amplified the TCR beta CDR3 regions from them. Primed by the HTBI set, a first-round RT-PCR was run on the TCR CDR3. One entry per CDR3 protein, called by TCRdb with MiXCR from the multiplex PCR reads. Here the sample spans about 600,000 distinct CDR3 sequences, 14% being singletons.

The receptor was isolated from a woman aged 18-29 years with Graves' ophthalmopathy. The specimen was blood. V and J are TRBV7-2 and TRBJ2-7; D might be TRBD1 (5 bases). DNA of the CDR3: TGTGCCAGCAGCTTAGAAAGACAGACCCAGCAGTACTTC. Its translation is CASSLERQTQQYF.